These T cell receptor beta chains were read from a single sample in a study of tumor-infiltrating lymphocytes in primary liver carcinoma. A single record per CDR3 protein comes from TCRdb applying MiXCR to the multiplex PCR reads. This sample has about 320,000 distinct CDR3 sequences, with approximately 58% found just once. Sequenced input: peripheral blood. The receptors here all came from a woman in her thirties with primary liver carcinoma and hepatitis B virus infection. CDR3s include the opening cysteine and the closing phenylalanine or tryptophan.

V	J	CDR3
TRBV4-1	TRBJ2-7	CVSSVGSLAERRGYEQYF
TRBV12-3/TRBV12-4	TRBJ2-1	CASTSAGFRNEQFF
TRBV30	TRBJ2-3	CAWAASGRGTQYF
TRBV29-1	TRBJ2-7	CSVDDRGESYEQYF
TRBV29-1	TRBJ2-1	CSVEENAYPYNEQFF
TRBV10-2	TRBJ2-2	CATTPIGARYTGEQFF
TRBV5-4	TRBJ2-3	CASSFGKGTDTQYF
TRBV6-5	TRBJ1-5	CASSPVQGRNQPQHF
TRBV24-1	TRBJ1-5	CATADSGYQPQHF
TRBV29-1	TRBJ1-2	CSVAGAGAYGYTF
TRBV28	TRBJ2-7	CASSFLQASAYEQYF
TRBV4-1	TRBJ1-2	CASSQLGSWYGYTF
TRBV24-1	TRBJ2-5	CATSESGTARQETQYF
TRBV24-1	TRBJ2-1	CATGGPRDEQFF
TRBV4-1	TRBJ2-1	CASSRVDELFF
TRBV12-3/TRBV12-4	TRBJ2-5	CASSQTQPQETQYF
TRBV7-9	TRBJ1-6	CTSSRSEGSPLHF
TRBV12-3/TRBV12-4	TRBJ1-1	CASSSGIAFF
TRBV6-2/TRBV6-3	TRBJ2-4	CASSYVLVGQGPKNIQYF
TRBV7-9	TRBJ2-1	CASSPGYNEQFF